The 23 T cell receptor beta chains given below trace back to one sample, sequenced in a study of CD8 T cells in ankylosing spondylitis. Study-level results: Ankylosing spondylitis blood appeared to be characterized by a TCR beta motif of roughly eight highly homologous variants.

TCRdb called the 5' RACE reads again in MiXCR, with one record for every CDR3 protein. The sample contains 220,000 or so distinct CDR3 sequences, approximately 20% of which appear only once. Their antigens remain unidentified. The sample taken for sequencing was blood, either unsorted or a sorted T cell fraction (not recorded which). The receptors here all came from a male donor with ankylosing spondylitis.

This clonotype was counted only a few times. The chain uses TRBV28 and TRBJ2-7; tentatively, D is TRBD1 (6 bases). Germline loops: CDR1 MDHEN, CDR2 SYDVKM. The length of the CDR3 is 14 residues. The V and J ends lost 10 bases and 6 bases respectively, with 22 bases between them. This CDR3 is CATTGWQGIVEQYF. DNA of the CDR3: TGTGCCACCACCGGGTGGCAGGGGATTGTCGAGCAGTACTTC. Drawing the rest from reference TRBV28 and TRBJ2-7, the complete variable domain is DVKVTQSSRYLVKRTGEKVFLECVQDMDHENMFWYRQDPGLGLRLIYFSYDVKMKEKGDIPEGYSVSREKKERFSLILESASTNQTSMYLCATTGWQGIVEQYFGPGTRLTVT.

This clonotype was seen a handful of times. The rearrangement links TRBV7-3 to TRBJ1-3, with D tentatively TRBD1 (5 bases). With 5 bases removed from V and 4 bases from J, the gap between germline ends came to 9 bases. CDR3 length equals 13 residues. Germline loops: CDR1 SGHTA, CDR2 FQGTGA. The CDR3 bases are TGTGCCAGCAGCCCAGGGTACGGAAACACCATATATTTT. It encodes CASSPGYGNTIYF. Drawing the rest from reference TRBV7-3 and TRBJ1-3, the complete variable domain is GAGVSQTPSNKVTEKGKYVELRCDPISGHTALYWYRQSLGQGPEFLIYFQGTGAADDSGLPNDRFFAVRPEGSVSTLKIQRTERGDSAVYLCASSPGYGNTIYFGEGSWLTVV.

J is TRBJ1-5 and V is TRBV15; unclear D gene. The CDR3 totals 13 residues. Germline CDR1 reads LNHNV; CDR2 reads YYDKDF (reference sequence). The V and J ends lost 0 bases and 4 bases respectively, with 4 bases between them. CDR3 region: CATSRDWNQPQHF. The CDR3 DNA reads as TGTGCCACCAGCAGAGATTGGAATCAGCCCCAGCATTTT.

This clonotype came up a few times. The chain has TRBV28 and TRBJ2-2; a possible D gene is TRBD1 (5 bases). The CDR3 contains 15 residues. Trimming shortened V by 2 bases and J by 4 bases, and 11 bases separated the two germline ends. The germline gives CDR1 MDHEN, CDR2 SYDVKM. CDR3 nucleotide sequence: TGTGCCAGCAGTTTAGATCAGGGAATCACCGGGGAGCTGTTTTTT. It encodes CASSLDQGITGELFF.

The chain links TRBV30 to TRBJ2-2, with 8 bases matching TRBD1. J lost 7 bases, V lost 3 bases, and 7 bases had no gene match. This CDR3 has 14 residues. Germline CDR1 and CDR2: GTSNPN and SVGIG (reference sequence). The CDR3 reads CAWSWTGFLGELFF. CDR3 bases: TGTGCCTGGAGCTGGACAGGGTTTCTCGGGGAGCTGTTTTTT.

In its sample, this clonotype was seen a few times. This chain connects TRBV3-1 to TRBJ2-1; D may be TRBD2 (6 bases). Per germline, CDR1 LGHDT and CDR2 YNNKEL (reference sequence). V shed 4 bases and J shed 4 bases, with 14 bases lying between them. The CDR3 loop spans 15 amino acids. CDR3 amino acids: CASSPGEAGYNEQFF. In nucleotides, the CDR3 is TGTGCCAGCAGCCCGGGGGAGGCCGGTTACAATGAGCAGTTCTTC.

The chain recombines TRBV30 with TRBJ1-2, with 10 bases that match TRBD1. Germline CDR1 is GTSNPN and CDR2 is SVGIG (reference sequence). This CDR3 spans 13 amino acids. After removal of 3 bases from V and 6 bases from J, the junction contained 4 bases not matched to a gene. As DNA, the CDR3 is TGTGCCTGGAGCACCGGGACAGGGGATGGCTACACCTTC. It is translated as CAWSTGTGDGYTF. Using reference TRBV30 and TRBJ1-2 for the parts outside the CDR3, the full variable domain is SQTIHQWPATLVQPVGSPLSLECTVEGTSNPNLYWYRQAAGRGLQLLFYSVGIGQISSEVPQNLSASRPQDRQFILSSKKLLLSDSGFYLCAWSTGTGDGYTFGSGTRLTVV.

The CDR3 reads CASSSLPGTGELFF. DNA of the CDR3: TGTGCCAGCAGCTCCCTCCCGGGGACCGGGGAGCTGTTTTTT. The chain has TRBV7-9 and TRBJ2-2, with D tentatively TRBD2 (5 bases). This CDR3 has 14 amino acids. In germline, CDR1 is SEHNR, CDR2 FQNEAQ (reference sequence). Trimming took 4 bases from V and 5 from J, leaving 11 bases between them.

This clonotype was picked up a small number of times. This sequence joins TRBV9 and TRBJ2-5; D uncertain. The CDR3 contains 14 residues. Germline V gene sequence: CDR1 SGDLS, CDR2 YYNGEE. Trimming pared 0 bases from V and 3 bases from J, leaving 9 bases between. CDR3 DNA sequence: TGTGCCAGCAGCGTAGAGCTAAGGGAAGAGACCCAGTACTTC. Encoded protein: CASSVELREETQYF.

The chain employs TRBV27 and TRBJ2-3, with 7 bases that match TRBD2. Germline CDR1 is MNHEY and CDR2 is SMNVEV (reference sequence). The CDR3 runs 16 residues. The V gene end was trimmed by 4 bases and the J gene end by 0 bases; junction bases not matched to a gene: 7. The DNA of the CDR3 is TGTGCCAGCAGTTCACCCGGGACTATTAGCACAGATACGCAGTATTTT. Translation: CASSSPGTISTDTQYF.

This clonotype was counted between two and nine times. The V gene is TRBV29-1, the J gene TRBJ2-7, with a weak D call TRBD2 (7 bases). There are 13 residues in the CDR3. The germline V and J ends were trimmed by 6 bases and 2 bases, with 14 bases remaining between them. In germline, CDR1 is SQVTM, CDR2 ANQGSEA. The CDR3 spells CSVGGRIPYEQYF. The CDR3 DNA reads as TGCAGCGTCGGGGGGCGGATTCCCTACGAGCAGTACTTC.

This chain joins TRBV4-1 and TRBJ2-7; weak D call: TRBD1 (5 bases). Germline CDR1 and CDR2: MGHRA and YSYEKL. This CDR3 region has 14 residues. V lost 1 base and J 3 bases, leaving 10 bases between the germline ends. The CDR3 nucleotides are TGCGCCAGCAGCCAAGGGTGGGGCGGCTACGAGCAGTACTTC. Protein product: CASSQGWGGYEQYF.

V usage is TRBV7-9 and J usage is TRBJ2-7, with D tentatively TRBD1 (6 bases). The CDR3 is 16 residues long. With 6 bases removed from V and 4 bases from J, the gap between germline ends came to 22 bases. Germline-derived CDR1 and CDR2 are SEHNR and FQNEAQ (reference sequence). The CDR3 loop is CASSKNRDGNLYEQYF. As DNA, the CDR3 is TGTGCCAGCAGTAAAAACAGGGACGGCAACCTTTACGAGCAGTACTTC.

This clonotype was counted a few times. The CDR3, as DNA: TGTGCCAGCAGGGGACAGGGAGTTTCCTACGAGCAGTACTTC. It specifies CASRGQGVSYEQYF. The chain links TRBV5-6 to TRBJ2-7; 9 bases align to TRBD1. Germline V lookup: CDR1 SGHDT, CDR2 YYEEEE. The CDR3 loop spans 14 amino acids. Trimming removed 5 bases from V and 1 base from J; junction bases left unmatched: 4.

This clonotype was seen only a few times. CDR3 sequence: CASSQGKGLYTDTQYF. DNA for the CDR3: TGCGCCAGCAGCCAAGGAAAGGGACTTTACACAGATACGCAGTATTTT. The chain uses TRBV4-1 and TRBJ2-3; weak D call: TRBD2 (6 bases). The CDR3 runs 16 residues. The V gene's germline CDR1 is MGHRA and CDR2 YSYEKL. The germline V and J ends were trimmed by 1 base and 2 bases, with 13 bases remaining between them.

The chain employs TRBV7-9 and TRBJ2-2, with 12 nucleotides matching TRBD1. The CDR3 totals 16 residues. Losses at the gene ends were 5 bases for V and 7 bases for J; bases not matched to a gene: 8. Looked up from germline, CDR1 is SEHNR and CDR2 is FQNEAQ (reference sequence). CDR3 sequence: CASSLLGQGASGELFF. DNA of the CDR3: TGTGCCAGCAGCCTGCTGGGACAGGGGGCGAGCGGGGAGCTGTTTTTT.

V and J are TRBV7-9 and TRBJ2-1; TRBD1 matches 8 bases. CDR1 is SEHNR and CDR2 is FQNEAQ in the germline V gene (reference sequence). Germline trimming cut 5 bases from V and 1 base from J; bases unmatched to any gene: 10. The CDR3 is 17 residues long. CDR3 amino acids: CASSGSQGAVSYNEQFF. CDR3 bases: TGTGCCAGCAGCGGAAGCCAGGGGGCAGTTTCCTACAATGAGCAGTTCTTC.

The rearrangement links TRBV27 to TRBJ1-2; D is unclear. Germline loops: CDR1 MNHEY, CDR2 SMNVEV (reference sequence). The CDR3 has 13 residues. The V gene lost 0 bases and the J gene lost 4 bases, with 6 bases spanning the gap. CDR3 in DNA: TGTGCCAGCAGTTTATCAGCGCTCTATGGCTACACCTTC. Amino acid sequence: CASSLSALYGYTF.

This clonotype has just a few counts. The chain links TRBV7-9 to TRBJ1-2; the D is unclear. Germline V lookup: CDR1 SEHNR, CDR2 FQNEAQ (reference sequence). Trimming shortened V by 1 base and J by 3 bases, and 6 bases separated the two germline ends. This CDR3 contains 13 residues. DNA for the CDR3: TGTGCCAGCAGCTTAGACACAGACTATGGCTACACCTTC. Translating gives CASSLDTDYGYTF. Based on the CDR3 plus reference TRBV7-9 and TRBJ1-2, the full variable domain is DTGVSQNPRHKITKRGQNVTFRCDPISEHNRLYWYRQTLGQGPEFLTYFQNEAQLEKSRLLSDRFSAERPKGSFSTLEIQRTEQGDSAMYLCASSLDTDYGYTFGSGTRLTVV.

The chain uses TRBV9 and TRBJ1-1, with D perhaps matching TRBD1 (5 bases). The CDR3 has 13 residues. Germline CDR1 reads SGDLS; CDR2 reads YYNGEE. Between the trimmed V and J ends, which lost 5 bases and 4 bases, there was a span of 12 bases. The CDR3 coding sequence is TGTGCCAGCAGAACGATGGGGGGCACTGAAGCTTTCTTT. Residues: CASRTMGGTEAFF. The entire variable domain, with the rest obtained from reference TRBV9 and TRBJ1-1, is as follows: DSGVTQTPKHLITATGQRVTLRCSPRSGDLSVYWYQQSLDQGLQFLIQYYNGEERAKGNILERFSAQQFPDLHSELNLSSLELGDSALYFCASRTMGGTEAFFGQGTRLTVV.

This clonotype has a count of ten or more. The V gene is TRBV11-2, the J gene TRBJ1-1; D unclear. Per the germline V gene, CDR1 is SGHAT and CDR2 is FQNNGV. Trimming removed 3 bases from V and 0 bases from J, with 11 bases in between. The CDR3 is 15 amino acids. The CDR3 sequence is CASSLSHGLNTEAFF. CDR3 DNA sequence: TGTGCCAGCAGCTTGAGCCACGGCTTGAACACTGAAGCTTTCTTT.

The rearrangement uses TRBV13 and TRBJ2-3; D uncertain. There are 11 residues in the CDR3. The V end lost 1 base, the J end lost 6 bases, and 2 bases lay between the germline ends. Germline V gene lookup returns CDR1 PRHDT and CDR2 FYEKMQ (reference sequence). CDR3 in amino acids: CASSLEDTQYF. DNA for the CDR3: TGTGCCAGCAGCTTAGAGGATACGCAGTATTTT.

This clonotype was recorded a few times. The chain couples TRBV10-2 to TRBJ2-1; 7 bases match TRBD2. CDR1 is WSHSY, CDR2 SAAADI, per germline. J lost 4 bases, V lost 2 bases, and 5 bases had no gene match. The CDR3 is made up of 15 amino acids. The CDR3 nucleotides are TGCGCCAGCAGTGAGATGGGGGGGGGATACAATGAGCAGTTCTTC. Protein product: CASSEMGGGYNEQFF.